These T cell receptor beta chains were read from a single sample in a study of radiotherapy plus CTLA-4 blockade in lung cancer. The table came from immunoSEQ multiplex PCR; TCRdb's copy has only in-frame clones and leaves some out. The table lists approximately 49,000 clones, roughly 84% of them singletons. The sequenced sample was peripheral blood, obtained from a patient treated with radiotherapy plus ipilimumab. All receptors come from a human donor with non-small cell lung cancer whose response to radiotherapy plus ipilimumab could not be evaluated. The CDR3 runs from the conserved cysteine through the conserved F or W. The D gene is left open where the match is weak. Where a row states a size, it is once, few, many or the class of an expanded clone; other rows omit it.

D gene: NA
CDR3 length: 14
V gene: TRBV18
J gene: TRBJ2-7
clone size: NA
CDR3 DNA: TGTGCCAGCTCACCGACCCAGGGTACCTACGAGCAGTACTTC
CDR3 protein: CASSPTQGTYEQYF

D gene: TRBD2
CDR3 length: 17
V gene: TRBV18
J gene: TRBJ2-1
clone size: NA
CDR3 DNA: TGTGCCAGCTCACCACCGGCTAGCGGGAGCTCCTACAATGAGCAGTTCTTC
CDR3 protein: CASSPPASGSSYNEQFF

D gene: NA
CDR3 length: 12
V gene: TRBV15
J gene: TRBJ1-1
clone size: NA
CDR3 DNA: TGTGCCACCAGCAGAGACCGGGTCGAAGCTTTCTTT
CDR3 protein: CATSRDRVEAFF

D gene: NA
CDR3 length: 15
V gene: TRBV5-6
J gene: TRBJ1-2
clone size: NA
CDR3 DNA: TGTGCCAGCAGCTTCGGACAGAGTCAAAACTATGGCTACACCTTC
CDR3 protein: CASSFGQSQNYGYTF

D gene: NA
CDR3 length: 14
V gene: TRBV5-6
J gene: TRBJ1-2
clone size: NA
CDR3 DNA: TGTGCCAGCAGCTTGGCCAACAGGAACTATGGCTACACCTTC
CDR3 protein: CASSLANRNYGYTF

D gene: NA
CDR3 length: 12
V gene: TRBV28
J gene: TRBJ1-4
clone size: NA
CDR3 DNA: TGTGCCAGCACCGGAACTAATGAAAAACTGTTTTTT
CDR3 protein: CASTGTNEKLFF

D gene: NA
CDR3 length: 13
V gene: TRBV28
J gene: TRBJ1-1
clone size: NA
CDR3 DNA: TGTGCCAGTCAATCGGGGGGCAGGACTGAAGCTTTCTTT
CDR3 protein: CASQSGGRTEAFF

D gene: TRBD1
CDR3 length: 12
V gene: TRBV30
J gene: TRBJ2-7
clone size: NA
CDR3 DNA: TGTGCCTGGCGGGACAGGGGCTACGAGCAGTACTTC
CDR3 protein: CAWRDRGYEQYF

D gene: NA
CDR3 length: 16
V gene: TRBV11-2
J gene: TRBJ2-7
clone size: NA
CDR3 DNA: TGTGCCAGCAGCTTAGATGCAACAGCCTTCTCCTACGAGCAGTACTTC
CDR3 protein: CASSLDATAFSYEQYF

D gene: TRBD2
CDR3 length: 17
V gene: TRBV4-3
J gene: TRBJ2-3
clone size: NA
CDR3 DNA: TGCGCCAGCAGCCAAGATAGGGGGCTAGCGGGAGACGATACGCAGTATTTT
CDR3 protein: CASSQDRGLAGDDTQYF

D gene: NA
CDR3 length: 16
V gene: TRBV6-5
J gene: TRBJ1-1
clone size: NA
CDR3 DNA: TGTGCCAGCAGTTACTCAGGAGGAAGGACGAACACTGAAGCTTTCTTT
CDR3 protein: CASSYSGGRTNTEAFF

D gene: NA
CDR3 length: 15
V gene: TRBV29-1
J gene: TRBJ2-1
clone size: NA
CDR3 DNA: TGCAGCGTGTATGGAGGAGCAAAGCTATACAATGAGCAGTTCTTC
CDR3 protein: CSVYGGAKLYNEQFF

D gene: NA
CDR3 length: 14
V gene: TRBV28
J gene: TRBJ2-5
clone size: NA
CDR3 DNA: TGTGCCAGCAGTTTAGGGGGCCAACAAGAGACCCAGTACTTC
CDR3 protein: CASSLGGQQETQYF

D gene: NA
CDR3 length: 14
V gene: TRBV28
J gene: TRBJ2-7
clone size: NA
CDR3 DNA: TGTGCCAGCAGTTTATCGCGAGCCCGCGACGAGCAGTACTTC
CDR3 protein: CASSLSRARDEQYF

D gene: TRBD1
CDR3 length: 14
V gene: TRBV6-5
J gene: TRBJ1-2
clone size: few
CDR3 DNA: TGTGCCAGCCTACCGACAGGGGGCAGCTATGGCTACACCTTC
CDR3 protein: CASLPTGGSYGYTF

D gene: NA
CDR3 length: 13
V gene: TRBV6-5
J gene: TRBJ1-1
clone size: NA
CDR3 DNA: TGTGCCAGCAGACCATCCAGGGGTACTGAAGCTTTCTTT
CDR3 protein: CASRPSRGTEAFF

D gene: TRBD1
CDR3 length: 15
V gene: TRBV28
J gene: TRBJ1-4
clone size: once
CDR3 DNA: TGTGCCAGCAGTAAAGTGACAGGGGGAGGCGAAAAACTGTTTTTT
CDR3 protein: CASSKVTGGGEKLFF

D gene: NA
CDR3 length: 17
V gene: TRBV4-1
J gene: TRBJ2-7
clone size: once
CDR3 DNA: TGCGCCAGCAGCCAAGAAATGGCGACTTCGAGCTCCTACGAGCAGTACTTC
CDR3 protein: CASSQEMATSSSYEQYF

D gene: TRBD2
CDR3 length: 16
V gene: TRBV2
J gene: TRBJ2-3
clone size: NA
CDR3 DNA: TGTGCCAGCAGGACACTAGCGGGGAGAGATACAGATACGCAGTATTTT
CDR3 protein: CASRTLAGRDTDTQYF

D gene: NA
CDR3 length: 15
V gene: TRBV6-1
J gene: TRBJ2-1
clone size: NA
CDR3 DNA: TGTGCCAGCAGTGACATAACGAGCTCCTACAATGAGCAGTTCTTC
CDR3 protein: CASSDITSSYNEQFF

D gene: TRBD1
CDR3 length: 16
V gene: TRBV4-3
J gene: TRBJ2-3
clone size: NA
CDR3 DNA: TGCGCCAGCAGTCCGCAGGGGGCGCAAATAGCAGATACGCAGTATTTT
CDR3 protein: CASSPQGAQIADTQYF

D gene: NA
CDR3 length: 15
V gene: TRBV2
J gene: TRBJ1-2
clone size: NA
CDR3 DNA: TGTGCCACCCCAGATGACAGTCCAGCTAACTATGGCTACACCTTC
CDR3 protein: CATPDDSPANYGYTF

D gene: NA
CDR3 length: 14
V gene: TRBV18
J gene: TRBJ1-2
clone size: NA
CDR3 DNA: TGTGCCAGCTCACCAGAGCGGGAACCCTATGGCTACACCTTC
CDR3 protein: CASSPEREPYGYTF

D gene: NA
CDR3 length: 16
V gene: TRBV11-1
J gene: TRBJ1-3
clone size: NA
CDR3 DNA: TGTGCCAGCAGCTTATACGGGGGGAACTCTGGAAACACCATATATTTT
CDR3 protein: CASSLYGGNSGNTIYF

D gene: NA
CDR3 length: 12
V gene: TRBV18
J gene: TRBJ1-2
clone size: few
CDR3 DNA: TGTGCCAGCTCACCCTCACAGGGTGGCTACACCTTC
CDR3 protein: CASSPSQGGYTF

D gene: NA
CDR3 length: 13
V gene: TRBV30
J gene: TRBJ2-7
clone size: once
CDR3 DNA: TGTGCCTGGAGTGTGGGGAGGTCCTACGAGCAGTACTTC
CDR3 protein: CAWSVGRSYEQYF

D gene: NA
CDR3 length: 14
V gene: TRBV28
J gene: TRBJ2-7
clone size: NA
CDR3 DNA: TGTGCCAGCAGTCCCCAGGGTGGAGTTGGCGAGCAGTACTTC
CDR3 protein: CASSPQGGVGEQYF

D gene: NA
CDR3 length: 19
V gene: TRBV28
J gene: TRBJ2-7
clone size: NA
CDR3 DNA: TGTGCCAGCGCCCAAGTGCGGTGGGCCCCCCAGGGGTTCTCCTACGAGCAGTACTTC
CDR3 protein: CASAQVRWAPQGFSYEQYF

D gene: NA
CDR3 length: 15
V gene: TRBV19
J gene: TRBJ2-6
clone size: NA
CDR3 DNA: TGTGCCAGTCTCGGGGGTCAGGCTGGGGCCAACGTCCTGACTTTC
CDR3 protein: CASLGGQAGANVLTF

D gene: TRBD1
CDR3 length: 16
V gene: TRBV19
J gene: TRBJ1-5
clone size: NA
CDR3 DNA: TGTGCCAGTAGTAGCAGGGGGCTAGGAGGCAATCAGCCCCAGCATTTT
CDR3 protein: CASSSRGLGGNQPQHF

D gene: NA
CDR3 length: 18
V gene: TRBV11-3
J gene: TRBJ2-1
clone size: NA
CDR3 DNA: TGTGCCAGCAGCTTTGCGGGTTTGGGGACATCCGATGAAAATGAGCAGTTCTTC
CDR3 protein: CASSFAGLGTSDENEQFF

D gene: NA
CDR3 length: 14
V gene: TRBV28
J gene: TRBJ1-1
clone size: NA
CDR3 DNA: TGTGCCAGCAGTTCACCAGGAAAGATTACTGAAGCTTTCTTT
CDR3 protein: CASSSPGKITEAFF

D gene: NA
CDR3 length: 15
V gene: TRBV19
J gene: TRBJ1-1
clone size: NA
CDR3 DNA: TGTGCCAGTAGTATAGGAGCAGGTTTTCGAACTGAAGCTTTCTTT
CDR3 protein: CASSIGAGFRTEAFF

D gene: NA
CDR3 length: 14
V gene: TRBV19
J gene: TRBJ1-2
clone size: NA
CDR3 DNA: TGTGCCAGTAGTAATGGTCCAGGGAAAAATGGCTACACCTTC
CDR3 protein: CASSNGPGKNGYTF

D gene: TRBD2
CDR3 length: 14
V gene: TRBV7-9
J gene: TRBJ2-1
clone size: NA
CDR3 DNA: TGTGCCAGCCAGGGAGGGAGCTCCTACAATGAGCAGTTCTTC
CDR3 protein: CASQGGSSYNEQFF

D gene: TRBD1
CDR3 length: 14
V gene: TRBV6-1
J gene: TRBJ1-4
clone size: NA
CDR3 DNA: TGTGCCAGCTTCGACCGGGACAGGGTTGAAAAACTGTTTTTT
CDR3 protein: CASFDRDRVEKLFF

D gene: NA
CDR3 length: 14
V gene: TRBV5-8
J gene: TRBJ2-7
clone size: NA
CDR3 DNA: TGTGCCAGCAGCCACCTCCCACAGGGCTACGAGCAGTACTTC
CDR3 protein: CASSHLPQGYEQYF